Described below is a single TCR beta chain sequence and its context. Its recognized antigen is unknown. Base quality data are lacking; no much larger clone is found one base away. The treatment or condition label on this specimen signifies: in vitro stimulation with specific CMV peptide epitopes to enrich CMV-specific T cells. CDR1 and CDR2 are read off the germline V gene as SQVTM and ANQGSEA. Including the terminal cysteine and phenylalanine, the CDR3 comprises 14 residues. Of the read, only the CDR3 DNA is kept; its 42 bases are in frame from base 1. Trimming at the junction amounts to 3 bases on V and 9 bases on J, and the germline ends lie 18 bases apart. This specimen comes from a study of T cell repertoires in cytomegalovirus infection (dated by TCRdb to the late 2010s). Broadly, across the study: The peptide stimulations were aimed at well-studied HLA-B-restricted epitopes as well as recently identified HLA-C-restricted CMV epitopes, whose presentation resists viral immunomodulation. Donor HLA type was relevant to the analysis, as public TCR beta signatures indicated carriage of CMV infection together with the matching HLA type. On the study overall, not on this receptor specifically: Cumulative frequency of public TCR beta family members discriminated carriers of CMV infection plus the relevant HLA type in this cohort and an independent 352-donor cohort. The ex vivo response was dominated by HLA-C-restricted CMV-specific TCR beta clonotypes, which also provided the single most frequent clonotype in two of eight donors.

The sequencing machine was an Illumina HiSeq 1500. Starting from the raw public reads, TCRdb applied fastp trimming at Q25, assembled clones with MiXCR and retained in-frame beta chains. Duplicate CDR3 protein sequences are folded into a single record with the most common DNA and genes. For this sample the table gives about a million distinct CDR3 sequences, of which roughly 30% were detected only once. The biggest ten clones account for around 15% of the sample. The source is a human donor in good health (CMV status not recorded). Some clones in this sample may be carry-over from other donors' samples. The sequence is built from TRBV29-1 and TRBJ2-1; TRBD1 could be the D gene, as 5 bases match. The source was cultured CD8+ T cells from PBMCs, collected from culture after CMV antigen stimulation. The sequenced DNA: TGCAGCGTTGAGACAGCCCAGGAATATCTTGAGCAGTTCTTC. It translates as CSVETAQEYLEQFF.